The 2 T cell receptor beta chains in this list originate from one sample, sequenced in a study of blood T cells in healthy people across ages. A second PCR of roughly 7 to 11 cycles used a sample-barcoded 5' primer and a J-beta primer mix. One entry per CDR3 protein, called by TCRdb with MiXCR from the 5' RACE reads. The sample includes roughly 700,000 distinct CDR3 sequences, about 30% of them seen just once. Sample: blood. The receptors stem from a woman aged 80 or over in good health.

In its sample, this clonotype was seen many times. The chain couples TRBV3-1 to TRBJ2-4; 7 bases align to TRBD1. The V and J ends lost 2 bases and 4 bases, in that order; junction bases with no gene match: 14. CDR3 length: 18 amino acids. The germline gives CDR1 LGHDT, CDR2 YNNKEL (reference sequence). CDR3 residues: CASSQLRTGRASKNIQYF. As DNA, the CDR3 is TGTGCCAGCAGCCAACTAAGGACAGGCAGGGCTTCGAAAAACATTCAGTACTTC.

This clonotype was counted many times. This rearrangement joins TRBV12-3 or TRBV12-4 to TRBJ1-4; unclear D gene. The CDR3 runs 17 residues. V shed 6 bases and J shed 0 bases, with 17 bases lying between them. DNA of the CDR3: TGTGCCAGCAGGCGCTCCCTTTTGGGCGCAACTAATGAAAAACTGTTTTTT. It yields the protein CASRRSLLGATNEKLFF.